This T cell receptor beta chain was observed in a study of blood T cell repertoires in COVID-19. Across the whole study: The origin of the acute and convalescent COVID-19 samples was the United States, Italy and Spain.

The authors' processing: Reference gene primer amplification gave estimated nucleated cell counts. Sequencing used immunoSEQ multiplex PCR; TCRdb keeps in-frame clones, though not all of them. Clone size and the V and J calls come from that table; the DNA yielded D and trimming. The sample has some 240,000 clones, around 88% seen once. Trimming took off 4 bases at V and 2 bases at J, with 14 bases between the two ends. The CDR3 is 15 amino acids. Germline V lookup: CDR1 SGDLS, CDR2 YYNGEE. The study drew participants aged about 18 to 89 years from around 24 US areas. Clinical history as reported by participants underpinned cohort assignment.

This TCR came from a woman aged 35 to 49 with acute COVID-19. Sequencing input: PBMCs or T cells enriched from blood (not recorded which). The rearrangement joins TRBV9 to TRBJ2-3; TRBD2 is a possible D gene (6 bases). The CDR3 sequence: CASSYSGPATDTQYF. The CDR3 DNA follows: TGTGCCAGCAGCTATAGCGGCCCCGCCACAGATACGCAGTATTTT. Full variable domain (outside the CDR3, taken from reference TRBV9 and TRBJ2-3): DSGVTQTPKHLITATGQRVTLRCSPRSGDLSVYWYQQSLDQGLQFLIQYYNGEERAKGNILERFSAQQFPDLHSELNLSSLELGDSALYFCASSYSGPATDTQYFGPGTRLTVL.